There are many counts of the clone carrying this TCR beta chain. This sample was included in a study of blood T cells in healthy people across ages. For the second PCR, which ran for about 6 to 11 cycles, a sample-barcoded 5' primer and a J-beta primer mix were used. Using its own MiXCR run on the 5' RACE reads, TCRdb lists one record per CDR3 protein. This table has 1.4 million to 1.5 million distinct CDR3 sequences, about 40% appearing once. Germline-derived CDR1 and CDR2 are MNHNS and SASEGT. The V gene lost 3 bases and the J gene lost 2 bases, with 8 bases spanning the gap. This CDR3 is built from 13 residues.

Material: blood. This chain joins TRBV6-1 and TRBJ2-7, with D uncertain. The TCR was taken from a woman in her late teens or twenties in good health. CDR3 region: CASSDRFAYEQYF. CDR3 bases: TGTGCCAGCAGTGATCGTTTCGCCTACGAGCAGTACTTC.